Following are 16 T cell receptor beta chains from one sample sequenced in a study of OX40 agonist ivuxolimab in advanced cancers. Some clones are missing from TCRdb's copy, which holds only in-frame ones; the method was immunoSEQ multiplex PCR. The sample contains around 57,000 clones, 86% of which appear only once. The sequenced sample was CD4+ or CD8+ T cells sorted from blood, obtained in a trial of the OX40 agonist ivuxolimab. All receptors come from an adult with an advanced solid tumor such as melanoma, head and neck, liver or kidney cancer.

The CDR3 nucleotides are TGTGCCAGCTCACGGGGCTTACTAGCGGGCCACGAGCAGTACTTC. Translated: CASSRGLLAGHEQYF. J is TRBJ2-7 and V is TRBV18; 9 nucleotides agree with TRBD2. The CDR3 loop spans 15 amino acids. V lost 4 bases to trimming and J lost 5 bases; unmatched junction nucleotides: 9. Germline CDR1 and CDR2: KGHSH and LQKENI. The variable domain in full, completed from reference TRBV18 and TRBJ2-7, reads NAGVMQNPRHLVRRRGQEARLRCSPMKGHSHVYWYRQLPEEGLKFMVYLQKENIIDESGMPKERFSAEFPKEGPSILRIQQVVRGDSAAYFCASSRGLLAGHEQYFGPGTRLTVT.

The chain combines TRBV18 with TRBJ2-5, with D uncertain. CDR1 is KGHSH and CDR2 is LQKENI in the germline V gene. The CDR3 totals 15 residues. V lost 0 bases to trimming and J lost 0 bases, with 8 bases between them. The CDR3 sequence is CASSPPYGYQETQYF. DNA of the CDR3: TGTGCCAGCTCACCACCTTACGGGTACCAAGAGACCCAGTACTTC.

The chain has TRBV5-1 and TRBJ2-7; no firm D call. The CDR3 runs to 14 residues. V dropped 1 base and J dropped 7 bases, with 15 bases sitting between them. Germline lookup yields CDR1 SGHRS and CDR2 YFSETQ. The CDR3 is CASSLLPSSSEQYF. CDR3 sequence (DNA): TGCGCCAGCAGCTTGCTCCCCTCTTCCTCGGAGCAGTACTTC.

This CDR3 is CASRLPGQGAVGELFF. Here the CDR3 DNA reads TGCGCCAGCAGATTACCGGGACAGGGGGCTGTCGGGGAGCTGTTTTTT. The rearrangement joins TRBV10-1 to TRBJ2-2; 12 bases map to TRBD1. Trimming removed 6 bases from V and 7 bases from J; junction bases left unmatched: 9. This CDR3 has 16 amino acids. Germline values: CDR1 WNHNN, CDR2 SYGVQD (reference sequence).

The chain has TRBV28 and TRBJ2-7; 9 nucleotides match TRBD2. The CDR3 extends over 15 amino acids. The V gene's germline CDR1 is MDHEN and CDR2 SYDVKM. Trimming cost V 4 bases and J 4 bases; bases outside gene matches: 8. The CDR3 bases are TGTGCCAGCAGTTCCCCATGGCGGGGGGGGTACGAGCAGTACTTC. As protein: CASSSPWRGGYEQYF.

This CDR3 is CATSRDRRSYNEQFF. The CDR3 region has the DNA TGTGCCACCAGCAGAGATCGGAGGTCCTACAATGAGCAGTTCTTC. The chain recombines TRBV15 with TRBJ2-1, with D possibly matching TRBD2 (5 bases). The V end was cut by 0 bases, the J end by 1 base, with 7 bases between. Germline V gene data show CDR1 as LNHNV and CDR2 as YYDKDF (reference sequence). The CDR3 is made up of 15 amino acids.

This sequence joins TRBV19 and TRBJ2-2; D possibly corresponds to TRBD1 (5 bases). The CDR3 totals 15 residues. CDR1 and CDR2 (germline): LNHDA, SQIVND (reference sequence). V gave up 6 bases and J gave up 1 base, with 12 bases separating them. This CDR3 is CASRLLGQNTGELFF. The CDR3 DNA is TGTGCCAGTAGACTGCTAGGACAGAACACCGGGGAGCTGTTTTTT.

This sequence joins TRBV5-1 and TRBJ2-7; maybe TRBD2 (6 bases). The CDR3 covers 14 residues. From germline, CDR1 is SGHRS and CDR2 YFSETQ. V was trimmed by 3 bases and J by 0 bases, leaving 10 bases between them. The CDR3 region has the DNA TGCGCCAGCAGCTCTCGGGAGACCTCCTACGAGCAGTACTTC. Translated: CASSSRETSYEQYF.

The chain couples TRBV4-1 to TRBJ2-1, with TRBD2 matching 10 bases. Germline assignment: CDR1 MGHRA and CDR2 YSYEKL. There are 16 residues in the CDR3. V was clipped by 1 base and J by 4 bases; unmatched bases: 4. The chain's CDR3 is CASSQVGAGGYNEQFF. The CDR3 DNA is TGCGCCAGCAGCCAAGTAGGAGCGGGAGGGTACAATGAGCAGTTCTTC.

The chain joins TRBV5-1 to TRBJ2-6; 10 nucleotides match TRBD2. The CDR3 is 17 residues long. The trim removed 4 bases at V and 1 base at J, leaving 5 bases unmatched. CDR1 is SGHRS and CDR2 is YFSETQ in the germline V gene. The CDR3 is CASSPSSGSSGANVLTF. As DNA, the CDR3 is TGCGCCAGCAGCCCGTCTAGCGGGAGTTCTGGGGCCAACGTCCTGACTTTC.

This chain joins TRBV14 and TRBJ1-3; no clear D. Trimming removed 4 bases at V and 0 bases at J, with 16 bases between. This CDR3 has 17 residues. Germline V CDR1 and CDR2: SGHDN, FVKESK. CDR3 loop: CASSPGRTANSGNTIYF. CDR3 DNA sequence: TGTGCCAGCAGCCCAGGACGGACCGCTAACTCTGGAAACACCATATATTTT.

The CDR3 DNA sequence: TGCGCCAGCAGAGGGACAGGGGAGGAAAAACTGTTTTTT. Its protein product is CASRGTGEEKLFF. The J gene is TRBJ1-4, the V gene TRBV10-2, with 10 nucleotides matching TRBD1. The CDR3 is made up of 13 amino acids. Germline V CDR1 and CDR2: WSHSY, SAAADI. With 6 bases clipped from V and 8 bases from J, the junction kept 3 bases outside the gene matches.

V gene TRBV28 combines with J gene TRBJ2-6; the D gene is possibly TRBD1 (6 bases). Trimming pared 4 bases from V and 2 bases from J, leaving 9 bases between. The CDR3 spans 15 residues. CDR1 is MDHEN, CDR2 SYDVKM, per germline. As DNA, the CDR3 is TGTGCCAGCAGTTCCCCAGGGGCTGGGGCCAACGTCCTGACTTTC. Translating gives CASSSPGAGANVLTF.

V and J are TRBV6-1 and TRBJ1-4; D perhaps matches TRBD1 (6 bases). In germline, CDR1 is MNHNS, CDR2 SASEGT. The CDR3 consists of 13 residues. The V gene lost 10 bases and the J gene lost 7 bases, with 16 bases spanning the gap. The CDR3 protein is CATDGGRGEKLFF. The CDR3 nucleotides read TGTGCCACCGACGGGGGCAGGGGTGAAAAACTGTTTTTT.

The rearrangement links TRBV14 to TRBJ2-1; possibly TRBD2 for D (6 bases). Germline values: CDR1 SGHDN, CDR2 FVKESK. The CDR3 is made up of 17 amino acids. The ends were cut back, 1 base at V and 9 bases at J, with 22 bases in the middle. The CDR3 DNA is TGTGCCAGCAGCCAAGTTTTGGCTAGCGACAGCCACCTTGAGCAGTTCTTC. Amino acid sequence: CASSQVLASDSHLEQFF.

This clone was seen only a few times. V is TRBV2 and J is TRBJ1-2, with D perhaps TRBD1 (6 bases). The germline V and J ends were trimmed by 6 bases and 4 bases, with 15 bases remaining between them. Germline V gene data show CDR1 as SNHLY and CDR2 as FYNNEI. CDR3 length equals 14 residues. This CDR3 reads CASSGNRDTYGYTF. In DNA form, the CDR3 reads TGTGCCAGCAGCGGAAACCGGGACACCTATGGCTACACCTTC.